This TCR beta chain was captured by sequencing in a study of T cell repertoires in cytomegalovirus infection. Overall study context: Shared public TCR beta signatures pointed to both CMV infection and a matching HLA type. Study results and caveats: HLA-C-restricted TCR beta clonotypes specific for CMV led the ex vivo response. Cumulative public TCR beta family frequency identified CMV carriers with the relevant HLA.

TCRdb called the reads again in MiXCR, with one record for every CDR3 protein. The sample includes about 310,000 distinct CDR3 sequences, 9.6% of them seen just once. This clonotype was counted ten times or more. No antigen is known for it. V shed 5 bases and J shed 10 bases, with 17 bases lying between them. There are 13 residues in the CDR3. From germline, CDR1 is SGHTA and CDR2 FQGNSA. This receptor was obtained from a human donor in good health (CMV status not recorded). Some clones in this sample may be carry-over from other donors' samples. The rearrangement uses TRBV7-2 and TRBJ1-1; maybe TRBD1 (6 bases). Sequenced material: PBMCs. The CDR3 sequence: CASSPGAGLGAFF. The CDR3 bases are TGTGCCAGCAGCCCAGGGGCGGGTTTAGGAGCTTTCTTT.